What follows are 10 T cell receptor beta chains derived from one specimen sequenced in a study of blood T cells in healthy people across ages. Combining a sample-barcoded 5' primer with a J-beta primer mix, a second PCR ran for roughly 7 to 11 cycles. MiXCR, applied by TCRdb to the 5' RACE reads, yields one record per CDR3 protein. The sample yields over 600,000 distinct CDR3 sequences, approximately 40% seen once. The sequenced sample was blood. The receptors originated from a man older than 75 in good health.

The V and J genes are TRBV2 and TRBJ1-2; maybe TRBD1 (5 bases). V shed 2 bases and J shed 7 bases, with 5 bases lying between them. CDR1 and CDR2 (germline): SNHLY, FYNNEI. This CDR3 is 11 amino acids long. The CDR3 DNA sequence: TGTGCCAGCAGTGAAAGGGGTGGCTACACCTTC. This encodes CASSERGGYTF.

The gene calls are TRBV27 and TRBJ2-5; 7 nucleotides match TRBD2. The germline gives CDR1 MNHEY, CDR2 SMNVEV (reference sequence). The CDR3 contains 17 residues. The V segment lost 4 bases and the J segment 5 bases; nucleotides outside the gene matches: 16. CDR3 in DNA: TGTGCCAGCAGTTCGCCCTCACTAGCGTCCCGAGGGGAGACCCAGTACTTC. Protein product: CASSSPSLASRGETQYF.

This clonotype was seen only a few times. The chain combines TRBV12-3 or TRBV12-4 with TRBJ2-5; D uncertain. Trimming stripped 3 bases from V and 2 bases from J, with 7 bases between. This CDR3 is built from 13 residues. This chain's CDR3 is CASSLHTQETQYF. In DNA form, the CDR3 reads TGTGCCAGCAGTTTGCACACGCAAGAGACCCAGTACTTC.

This chain connects TRBV7-9 to TRBJ2-3, with 9 bases lining up with TRBD2. Per germline, CDR1 SEHNR and CDR2 FQNEAQ (reference sequence). The trim removed 7 bases at V and 0 bases at J, leaving 2 bases unmatched. The CDR3 is made up of 14 amino acids. The DNA for the CDR3 is TGTGCCAGCATCCTAGCGGGGAGCACAGATACGCAGTATTTT. Translated, it gives CASILAGSTDTQYF.

This clonotype was observed many times. This chain uses TRBV29-1 with TRBJ2-3, with D uncertain. Looked up from germline, CDR1 is SQVTM and CDR2 is ANQGSEA. This CDR3 spans 13 amino acids. V lost 4 bases and J 6 bases, leaving 14 bases between the germline ends. The CDR3 loop reads CSVAYGNGDTQYF. Here the CDR3 DNA reads TGCAGCGTTGCCTATGGGAATGGGGATACGCAGTATTTT.

The rearrangement joins TRBV13 to TRBJ2-2; perhaps TRBD2 as D (6 bases). The V end was cut by 0 bases, the J end by 5 bases, with 10 bases between. Germline CDR1 is PRHDT and CDR2 is FYEKMQ (reference sequence). The CDR3 is 15 residues long. This CDR3 reads CASSLGRRGTGELFF. The CDR3 nucleotides read TGTGCCAGCAGCTTAGGCCGACGGGGGACCGGGGAGCTGTTTTTT.

The rearrangement links TRBV7-2 to TRBJ2-5; 7 nucleotides match TRBD1. J gave up 5 bases and V 6 bases, and 12 bases lay outside the gene matches. Germline CDR1 reads SGHTA; CDR2 reads FQGNSA. This CDR3 region has 15 residues. CDR3 sequence (DNA): TGTGCCAGCAGGTATTCCGGGACAGCAAGGGAGACCCAGTACTTC. This translates into CASRYSGTARETQYF. The full variable domain, completed using reference TRBV7-2 and TRBJ2-5, is GAGVSQSPSNKVTEKGKDVELRCDPISGHTALYWYRQSLGQGLEFLIYFQGNSAPDKSGLPSDRFSAERTGGSVSTLTIQRTQQEDSAVYLCASRYSGTARETQYFGPGTRLLVL.

The table lists this clonotype with a few counts. This rearrangement joins TRBV9 to TRBJ2-7; D might be TRBD1 (6 bases). In germline, CDR1 is SGDLS, CDR2 YYNGEE. CDR3 length: 14 residues. Trimming removed 1 base from V and 2 bases from J, with 10 bases in between. DNA of the CDR3: TGTGCCAGCAGCGTATTAGAGGGGGCCTACGAGCAGTACTTC. Protein: CASSVLEGAYEQYF.

The chain combines TRBV7-9 with TRBJ2-7; TRBD2 matches at 13 bases. Per germline, CDR1 SEHNR and CDR2 FQNEAQ (reference sequence). With 5 bases clipped from V and 6 bases from J, the junction kept 7 bases outside the gene matches. CDR3 length: 15 amino acids. CDR3 region: CASSRGLAGSAEQYF. CDR3 bases: TGTGCCAGCAGCCGGGGACTAGCGGGAAGTGCCGAGCAGTACTTC.

This clonotype appeared many times. This rearrangement joins TRBV29-1 to TRBJ2-5; 8 bases are a match to TRBD2. V lost 4 bases and J lost 4; bases outside the gene matches: 5. The germline V gene has CDR1 SQVTM and CDR2 ANQGSEA. CDR3 length: 13 residues. CDR3 residues: CSVGGRRGETQYF. The CDR3 DNA follows: TGCAGCGTTGGCGGGAGGAGAGGAGAGACCCAGTACTTC. Full variable domain (rest looked up from reference TRBV29-1 and TRBJ2-5): SAVISQKPSRDICQRGTSLTIQCQVDSQVTMMFWYRQQPGQSLTLIATANQGSEATYESGFVIDKFPISRPNLTFSTLTVSNMSPEDSSIYLCSVGGRRGETQYFGPGTRLLVL.